The 17 T cell receptor beta chains presented below share a single source sample, sequenced in a study of control samples from healthy donors and cancer patients. The protocol was immunoSEQ multiplex PCR, while the TCRdb copy is restricted to in-frame clones and leaves out a portion. The profile shows around 78,000 clones, roughly 93% of them singletons. The sample was blood. Receptors originate from a woman between 18 and 29 years old in good health.

The genes are TRBV9 and TRBJ1-6, with a weak D call TRBD1 (5 bases). The CDR3 loop spans 17 amino acids. The germline CDR1 and CDR2 sequences are SGDLS and YYNGEE. V was trimmed by 4 bases and J by 0 bases, leaving 14 bases between them. CDR3 sequence reads: CASSLDSVSSYNSPLHF. As DNA, the CDR3 is TGTGCCAGCAGCCTTGACAGCGTGAGCTCCTATAATTCACCCCTCCACTTT.

In its sample, this clone was seen once. The V call is TRBV5-6, the J call TRBJ1-3; D remains ambiguous. This CDR3 region has 15 residues. The ends were cut back, 2 bases at V and 0 bases at J, with 9 bases in the middle. Germline CDR1 and CDR2: SGHDT and YYEEEE. CDR3 coding DNA: TGTGCCAGCAGCTTTACGGGTAGCTCTGGAAACACCATATATTTT. Residues: CASSFTGSSGNTIYF.

CDR3 sequence reads: CASRGIMVDYNEQFF. The CDR3 bases are TGTGCCAGCCGGGGTATAATGGTGGATTACAATGAGCAGTTCTTC. V and J are TRBV28 and TRBJ2-1; D might be TRBD2 (5 bases). This CDR3 has 15 amino acids. V was shortened by 8 bases and J by 4 bases, with 18 bases between the two germline ends. CDR1 and CDR2 (germline): MDHEN, SYDVKM. Full variable domain (missing parts from reference TRBV28 and TRBJ2-1): DVKVTQSSRYLVKRTGEKVFLECVQDMDHENMFWYRQDPGLGLRLIYFSYDVKMKEKGDIPEGYSVSREKKERFSLILESASTNQTSMYLCASRGIMVDYNEQFFGPGTRLTVL.

The chain uses TRBV11-2 and TRBJ2-1; the D gene could be TRBD1 or TRBD2 (5 bases each). CDR1 is SGHAT, CDR2 FQNNGV, per germline. V dropped 8 bases and J dropped 4 bases, with 18 bases sitting between them. This CDR3 region has 15 residues. In DNA form, the CDR3 reads TGTGCCAGCCGACTCGCAGGGACCTTATACAATGAGCAGTTCTTC. It encodes CASRLAGTLYNEQFF.

The chain carries TRBV7-3 and TRBJ2-1; tentatively, D is TRBD2 (5 bases). V lost 6 bases to trimming and J lost 2 bases, with 8 bases between them. The CDR3 spans 13 residues. Looked up from germline, CDR1 is SGHTA and CDR2 is FQGTGA. Here the CDR3 reads CASSSEAYNEQFF. The DNA for the CDR3 is TGTGCCAGCAGTAGCGAAGCCTACAATGAGCAGTTCTTC.

The chain has TRBV28 and TRBJ2-3, with 9 bases aligning to TRBD2. V lost 6 bases, J lost 3 bases, and 7 bases stayed unmatched. Looked up from germline, CDR1 is MDHEN and CDR2 is SYDVKM. This CDR3 has 15 amino acids. Here the CDR3 reads CASRASGKWTDTQYF. CDR3 in DNA: TGTGCCAGCAGGGCTAGCGGGAAGTGGACAGATACGCAGTATTTT. The whole variable domain, filled in from reference TRBV28 and TRBJ2-3, reads DVKVTQSSRYLVKRTGEKVFLECVQDMDHENMFWYRQDPGLGLRLIYFSYDVKMKEKGDIPEGYSVSREKKERFSLILESASTNQTSMYLCASRASGKWTDTQYFGPGTRLTVL.

This sequence joins TRBV19 and TRBJ1-2; weak D call: TRBD1 (5 bases). V lost 1 base and J lost 6, with 18 bases in between. The germline gives CDR1 LNHDA, CDR2 SQIVND (reference sequence). This CDR3 has 16 residues. The CDR3: CASSIVVLGTNDGYTF. The CDR3 nucleotides are TGTGCCAGTAGTATAGTGGTTTTAGGGACGAACGATGGCTACACCTTC. Complete variable domain (other parts from reference TRBV19 and TRBJ1-2): DGGITQSPKYLFRKEGQNVTLSCEQNLNHDAMYWYRQDPGQGLRLIYYSQIVNDFQKGDIAEGYSVSREKKESFPLTVTSAQKNPTAFYLCASSIVVLGTNDGYTFGSGTRLTVV.

This clone was detected once. The V gene is TRBV9, the J gene TRBJ1-2, with a weak D call TRBD1 (6 bases). The V end was cut by 0 bases, the J end by 6 bases, with 9 bases between. Germline CDR1 is SGDLS and CDR2 is YYNGEE. The CDR3 length is 13 residues. The CDR3 region has the DNA TGTGCCAGCAGCGTAGCTTCAGGGGATGGCTACACCTTC. The encoded protein is CASSVASGDGYTF. Based on the CDR3 plus reference TRBV9 and TRBJ1-2, the full variable domain is DSGVTQTPKHLITATGQRVTLRCSPRSGDLSVYWYQQSLDQGLQFLIQYYNGEERAKGNILERFSAQQFPDLHSELNLSSLELGDSALYFCASSVASGDGYTFGSGTRLTVV.

The rearrangement joins TRBV1 to TRBJ2-2. TRBV1 is classified as a pseudogene. The CDR3 has 21 residues. In DNA, the CDR3 is TGCACCAGCAGCCAAAAAGGGGGTTCCCGCCAGCGGACTACGAACGCCGGGGAGCTGTTTTTT. Its translation is CTSSQKGGSRQRTTNAGELFF.

The chain links TRBV6-5 to TRBJ1-4; no definite D call. The CDR3 length is 15 residues. The V end lost 0 bases, the J end lost 7 bases, and 12 bases lay between the germline ends. Germline V lookup: CDR1 MNHEY, CDR2 SVGAGI. The CDR3 DNA reads TGTGCCAGCAGTTACTCATCGACTATAGGTGAAAAACTGTTTTTT. This sequence encodes CASSYSSTIGEKLFF.

The V call is TRBV2, the J call TRBJ2-2; D may match TRBD1 or TRBD2 (5 bases each). Per the germline V gene, CDR1 is SNHLY and CDR2 is FYNNEI. The germline V and J ends were trimmed by 4 bases and 4 bases, with 16 bases remaining between them. The CDR3 loop spans 16 amino acids. This chain's CDR3 is CASSGPFSGGTGELFF. DNA of the CDR3: TGTGCCAGCAGTGGACCCTTTAGTGGGGGCACCGGGGAGCTGTTTTTT.

V is TRBV6-5 and J is TRBJ2-7, with 9 bases that match TRBD2. Germline V gene data show CDR1 as MNHEY and CDR2 as SVGAGI. The CDR3 length is 16 residues. The junction had 9 bases not matched to a gene; V was cut back by 2 bases and J by 4 bases. The DNA for the CDR3 is TGTGCCAGCAGTTACGGAGCAGCGGGAGGTCGTTACGAGCAGTACTTC. Encoded protein: CASSYGAAGGRYEQYF.

The chain links TRBV7-6 to TRBJ1-4; unclear D gene. Trimming removed 1 base from V and 6 bases from J, with 12 bases in between. The CDR3 has 15 residues. From germline, CDR1 is SGHVS and CDR2 FNYEAQ. CDR3 sequence reads: CASSLVVGVDEKLFF. CDR3 bases: TGTGCCAGCAGCTTAGTTGTCGGGGTGGATGAAAAACTGTTTTTT.

The rearrangement uses TRBV7-9 and TRBJ2-7; D gene uncertain. CDR3 length equals 14 residues. V gave up 0 bases and J gave up 3 bases, with 9 bases separating them. Germline V gene data show CDR1 as SEHNR and CDR2 as FQNEAQ (reference sequence). The CDR3 nucleotides are TGTGCCAGCAGCTTAGCTCTCAGTGGCTACGAGCAGTACTTC. Translating it yields CASSLALSGYEQYF.

V usage is TRBV2 and J usage is TRBJ1-2; D unresolved. The CDR3 covers 12 residues. V shed 3 bases and J shed 8 bases, with 10 bases lying between them. CDR1 and CDR2 from the germline V gene are SNHLY and FYNNEI. In nucleotides, the CDR3 is TGTGCCAGCAGTGAGCGGTCTATGGGCTACACCTTC. As protein: CASSERSMGYTF.

The V and J genes are TRBV5-1 and TRBJ1-5, with D tentatively TRBD1 (6 bases). Deletions cut 3 bases from V and 2 bases from J, with 9 bases between. Germline values: CDR1 SGHRS, CDR2 YFSETQ. The CDR3 is made up of 14 amino acids. The CDR3 spells CASSWDTGNQPQHF. The CDR3 DNA reads TGCGCCAGCAGCTGGGACACAGGCAATCAGCCCCAGCATTTT. The complete variable domain, with remaining parts taken from reference TRBV5-1 and TRBJ1-5, reads KAGVTQTPRYLIKTRGQQVTLSCSPISGHRSVSWYQQTPGQGLQFLFEYFSETQRNKGNFPGRFSGRQFSNSRSEMNVSTLELGDSALYLCASSWDTGNQPQHFGDGTRLSIL.

This chain joins TRBV4-1 and TRBJ1-5; TRBD1 matches 10 bases. This CDR3 comprises 16 residues. Trimming removed 0 bases from V and 4 bases from J; junction bases left unmatched: 3. Germline loops: CDR1 MGHRA, CDR2 YSYEKL. In DNA form, the CDR3 reads TGCGCCAGCAGCCAAGATCGACAGGGGGCGAATCAGCCCCAGCATTTT. Protein product: CASSQDRQGANQPQHF.